This T cell receptor (beta chain) was profiled in a study of T cells after yellow fever vaccination. Study-level results: Once the booster was given, most primary-vaccination clones reappeared, at approximately 97% for CD4 and approximately 88% for CD8. Researchers cautioned that FACS-sorted repertoires could harbor abundant clonotypes contaminating from the bulk population.

This clonotype was seen only a few times. Antigen specificity is unknown. TCRdb used MiXCR to reprocess the 5' RACE reads, holding one entry per CDR3 protein. The repertoire holds hundreds of thousands of distinct CDR3 sequences, with around 8.1% as singletons. The CDR3 contains 15 residues. Germline CDR1 SGHRS, CDR2 YFSETQ. Trimming left V 3 bases short and J 7 bases short, with 17 bases between. The sample in question was PBMCs, obtained more than 40 days after the first yellow fever vaccination. The TCR originated in a man younger than 35 who received the YFV17D yellow fever vaccine. The chain recombines TRBV5-1 with TRBJ2-1; the D gene is possibly TRBD1 (6 bases). CDR3 in amino acids: CASSSTVTTGNEQFF. CDR3 sequence (DNA): TGCGCCAGCAGCTCGACCGTGACGACAGGAAATGAGCAGTTCTTC.